This TCR beta chain is from a study of blood T cell repertoires in COVID-19 (dated by TCRdb to about 2020). With respect to the entire study: Samples from collaborators originated in the United States, Italy and Spain and spanned both the acute and convalescent phases of COVID-19. The material from the prospective study consisted of cDNA or gDNA derived from T cells, B-cell-depleted T cells, or PBMCs. The dataset comprised deeply sampled blood TCRbeta repertoires from subjects exposed to, actively infected with, or recovered from COVID-19. The repertoires were released in a freely available public database meant as a resource for research on the immune response to SARS-CoV-2. The samples were drawn from two sources: the first 160 participants of the ongoing ImmuneRACE study, and over 1,000 subjects contributed by 6 global collaborators. The sample metadata nearly always contained a de-identified subject ID, COVID-19 status, age in years and sex. Where available, HLA class I and class II types were obtained from metadata supplied by the sample provider rather than from assay-based typing.

Participants in the prospective study were enrolled through a virtual design, were aged about 18 to 89 years, and lived in roughly 24 United States geographic areas. Cohort assignment in the prospective study relied on participant-reported clinical history from a screening survey and a study questionnaire. For ImmuneRACE Cohort 3, a participant was defined as recovered based on two consecutive negative NP/OP PCR tests, clearance by a healthcare professional, or resolution of symptoms. Mobile phlebotomists in the prospective study collected whole blood, serum and a nasopharyngeal or oropharyngeal swab from every participant. Prospective study participants could optionally give additional blood draws and questionnaires over an approximately two-month period. Prospective study blood samples were shipped either frozen or at room temperature before DNA extraction. Beyond this particular receptor, the publication reports: The amount of clinical and demographic metadata varied by source and participant and was provided uncurated.

Points on this clone: What this receptor recognizes is not known. The record has no base qualities; no much larger clone is one base away.

TCRbeta CDR3 regions were amplified from genomic DNA by means of the immunoSEQ Assay, a bias-controlled multiplex PCR. The study's own analysis went as follows. Within the assay, amplification of reference gene primers was used to estimate how many nucleated cells each sample contained. To quantify the absolute abundance of each unique TCRbeta CDR3 rearrangement, sequence reads were collapsed and filtered. For each sample, productive Simpson clonality was calculated by taking the square root of Simpson's diversity index across productive rearrangements. TCRdb limited this immuneACCESS table to in-frame rearrangements with V and J called. A share of clones is missing; checked studies link under half to unresolved V genes, and the rest is unexplained. For V, J and clone size, that table is used; D and trimming come from the DNA. The sample includes some 170,000 clones, with about 85% observed a single time. The top ten clones comprise 6.2% of the sample.

Sequences LNHDA (CDR1) and SQIVND (CDR2) are obtained from the germline V gene (reference sequence). Including the terminal cysteine and phenylalanine, the CDR3 comprises 15 residues. Only CDR3 DNA remains: 45 bases, in frame from the first base. The germline V end is reduced by 1 base and the J end by 8 bases; junction bases left unmatched: 7. The source material was PBMCs or T cells enriched from blood (not recorded which). The chain is encoded by TRBV19 joined to TRBJ2-3; TRBD2 lines up with 9 middle nucleotides. The sequence was obtained from a man aged 40-49 years who had recovered from COVID-19. The CDR3 protein: CASSIVPSGEGTQYF. The bases read TGTGCCAGTAGTATAGTGCCTAGCGGGGAAGGTACGCAGTATTTT.